Listed below are T cell receptor beta chains from one sample, sequenced in a study of CD8 T cells in ankylosing spondylitis. TCRdb itself ran the 5' RACE reads through MiXCR, one entry per CDR3 protein. This table has more than 650,000 distinct CDR3 sequences, 12% appearing once. Material for sequencing was blood, either unsorted or a sorted T cell fraction (not recorded which). The source of these receptors is a male donor with ankylosing spondylitis. Each CDR3 is given with its conserved first and last residue. D genes are given only for firm matches. Clone size is not always given. Where it is, it says once, few, many or a class for expanded clones.

cdr3_length	d_call	v_call	j_call	clone_size	cdr3_nt	cdr3_aa
14	.	TRBV20-1	TRBJ2-3	.	TGCAGTGCTAGCGGGGTAACTAGCACAGATACGCAGTATTTT	CSASGVTSTDTQYF
17	.	TRBV6-2/TRBV6-3	TRBJ2-1	few	TGTGCCAGCAGTTACCCCAAGAGGAGGGACAGCGACAATGAGCAGTTCTTC	CASSYPKRRDSDNEQFF
15	TRBD1	TRBV18	TRBJ2-1	few	TGTGCCAGCTCACCAATGGGACAGGGGGCAAATGAGCAGTTCTTC	CASSPMGQGANEQFF
17	.	TRBV11-2	TRBJ1-2	.	TGTGCCAGCAGCCTGACATATCAGGGAGGAGCTAACTATGGCTACACCTTC	CASSLTYQGGANYGYTF
14	.	TRBV29-1	TRBJ2-5	many	TGCAGCGGTCAACTAGACAGATGGCAAGAGACCCAGTACTTC	CSGQLDRWQETQYF
14	.	TRBV7-2	TRBJ2-1	few	TGTGCCAGCGGGAAGCGGAATTCCTACAATGAGCAGTTCTTC	CASGKRNSYNEQFF
16	TRBD1	TRBV20-1	TRBJ2-4	few	TGCAGTGCTTGGGGACGACAGGGGCGAGCCAAAAACATTCAGTACTTC	CSAWGRQGRAKNIQYF
13	TRBD1	TRBV24-1	TRBJ2-3	.	TGTGCCACCAGAGGACAGGGGTCAGATACGCAGTATTTT	CATRGQGSDTQYF
12	TRBD2	TRBV20-1	TRBJ2-3	few	TGCAGTGCCCCGACTAGCGCAGATACGCAGTATTTT	CSAPTSADTQYF
15	TRBD2	TRBV7-2	TRBJ2-7	.	TGTGCCAGCAGCTTAGGGAGGAATAGCGGGAAAGAGCAGTACTTC	CASSLGRNSGKEQYF
18	TRBD2	TRBV27	TRBJ2-3	.	TGTGCCAGCAGTTTAAGGGCGGGAGAGGTTTGGGGCACAGATACGCAGTATTTT	CASSLRAGEVWGTDTQYF
15	TRBD1	TRBV20-1	TRBJ2-2	.	TGCAGTGCCCGCGCCGGACAGGCGTACAACGGGGAGCTGTTTTTT	CSARAGQAYNGELFF
13	.	TRBV20-1	TRBJ1-3	.	TGCAGTGCTATGGACAGTTGGGGAAACACCATATATTTT	CSAMDSWGNTIYF
14	.	TRBV27	TRBJ1-2	few	TGTGCCAGCAGTTCCGGATTCGGAGAATATGGCTACACCTTC	CASSSGFGEYGYTF
16	.	TRBV27	TRBJ1-4	few	TGTGCCAGCGGGCGAAACAGTGACCGGGGGAATGAAAAACTGTTTTTT	CASGRNSDRGNEKLFF
14	TRBD1	TRBV2	TRBJ2-3	.	TGTGCCAGCAGTAAAAACAGGGGCCCAGATACGCAGTATTTT	CASSKNRGPDTQYF
15	TRBD1	TRBV4-3	TRBJ1-4	.	TGCGCCAGCAGCCAAGATGGGACAGCCCACGAAAAACTGTTTTTT	CASSQDGTAHEKLFF
13	.	TRBV11-1	TRBJ1-1	few	TGTGCCAGCAGCTTGCGTGCAGGGTCTGAAGCTTTCTTT	CASSLRAGSEAFF
12	TRBD1	TRBV29-1	TRBJ1-4	few	TGCAGCGTTCCGGGTCCAGGGGGAAAACTGTTTTTT	CSVPGPGGKLFF
15	.	TRBV7-2	TRBJ1-3	.	TGTGCCAGCAGCTTAGCAGGGGCATGGGGAAACACCATATATTTT	CASSLAGAWGNTIYF
14	TRBD2	TRBV20-1	TRBJ2-5	many	TGCAGTGCTAGAGATCTAGCGGGACGAGAGACCCAGTACTTC	CSARDLAGRETQYF
14	.	TRBV5-1	TRBJ1-2	few	TGCGCCAGCAGCTTGGGGACAGCCAGCTATGGCTACACCTTC	CASSLGTASYGYTF
12	.	TRBV20-1	TRBJ1-1	.	TGCAGTGCTCCCGACACGAACACTGAAGCTTTCTTT	CSAPDTNTEAFF
17	TRBD1	TRBV20-1	TRBJ1-6	.	TGCAGTGCTTCCGGGACAGGGTCTTTTTCCTATAATTCACCCCTCCACTTT	CSASGTGSFSYNSPLHF
13	.	TRBV12-3/TRBV12-4	TRBJ1-4	many	TGTGCCAGTTCCCCCGGAACTAATGAAAAACTGTTTTTT	CASSPGTNEKLFF
15	TRBD2	TRBV9	TRBJ2-1	.	TGTGCCAGCAGCCAAGCTAGCGGGGGGGCCAGAGAGCAGTTCTTC	CASSQASGGAREQFF
13	.	TRBV7-2	TRBJ2-1	few	TGTGCCAGCAGCTTATGGGGGGCCAGTGAGCAGTTCTTC	CASSLWGASEQFF
14	.	TRBV10-3	TRBJ2-1	.	TGTGCCATCAGTGGCCGACTAGCCTACAATGAGCAGTTCTTC	CAISGRLAYNEQFF
13	.	TRBV7-2	TRBJ2-7	.	TGTGCCAGCAGCTTAAACCAGGGTGGCGAGCAGTACTTC	CASSLNQGGEQYF
14	.	TRBV6-5	TRBJ2-7	many	TGTGCCAGCAGTTACCAGCCCGAAGTGGGAGAGCAGTACTTC	CASSYQPEVGEQYF
15	TRBD1	TRBV5-5	TRBJ1-1	few	TGTGCCAGCAGCCGGACAGGGGGAATGAACACTGAAGCTTTCTTT	CASSRTGGMNTEAFF
14	.	TRBV5-1	TRBJ2-5	.	TGCGCCAGCAGCTTGATAGGTTCGAGGGAGACCCAGTACTTC	CASSLIGSRETQYF
16	TRBD2	TRBV10-3	TRBJ2-7	.	TGTGCCATCAGTGGGGGACTAGCAGACAAGGCCTACGAGCAGTACTTC	CAISGGLADKAYEQYF
12	.	TRBV6-2/TRBV6-3	TRBJ1-2	few	TGTGCCAGCAGTTACGTAAGGATGGGCTACACCTTC	CASSYVRMGYTF
14	.	TRBV4-3	TRBJ1-1	.	TGCGCCAGCAGCCAAGAATTCAGTTCCTCTGAAGCTTTCTTT	CASSQEFSSSEAFF
16	TRBD2	TRBV7-2	TRBJ2-7	few	TGTGCCAGCAGCGTTTCTAGCGGGTGGAGCTCCTACGAGCAGTACTTC	CASSVSSGWSSYEQYF
14	.	TRBV7-2	TRBJ1-1	few	TGTGCCAGCAGCGTCAGGGGAACCGGCACTGAAGCTTTCTTT	CASSVRGTGTEAFF
13	TRBD2	TRBV20-1	TRBJ2-1	.	TGCAGTGCTCCGGGACTAGCGGGCGGTGAGCAGTTCTTC	CSAPGLAGGEQFF
14	.	TRBV20-1	TRBJ2-7	few	TGCAGTGCTCAGAGGGCCCAACATTTTGGCGAGCAGTACTTC	CSAQRAQHFGEQYF
14	.	TRBV4-1	TRBJ2-1	few	TGCGCCAGCAGCCAAGTTTTTGGGCAGATTGAGCAGTTCTTC	CASSQVFGQIEQFF
16	TRBD1	TRBV7-2	TRBJ1-2	few	TGTGCCAGCAGCTACCAATCGACAGGGCTTTCCTATGGCTACACCTTC	CASSYQSTGLSYGYTF
14	.	TRBV5-1	TRBJ2-2	.	TGCGCCAGCAGCCCCCAACGGAACACCGGGGAGCTGTTTTTT	CASSPQRNTGELFF
15	TRBD1	TRBV7-6	TRBJ2-7	.	TGTGCCAGCAGCCCGCCGGGACAGGGTAGGGTGGAGCAGTACTTC	CASSPPGQGRVEQYF
13	.	TRBV20-1	TRBJ1-1	.	TGCAGTGCTTTGCGAGGGGCGAACACTGAAGCTTTCTTT	CSALRGANTEAFF
18	TRBD2	TRBV5-1	TRBJ2-1	.	TGCGCCAGCAGCTTGGGTCTAGCGGGAGATCCAAGGTACAATGAGCAGTTCTTC	CASSLGLAGDPRYNEQFF
14	TRBD2	TRBV5-1	TRBJ2-1	many	TGCGCCAGCAGCTTAGGACTAGCCCTCAATGAGCAGTTCTTC	CASSLGLALNEQFF
18	.	TRBV18	TRBJ2-5	.	TGTGCCAGCTCGCCTCAGACCCAGGCAGGGCGAAACGAAGAGACCCAGTACTTC	CASSPQTQAGRNEETQYF